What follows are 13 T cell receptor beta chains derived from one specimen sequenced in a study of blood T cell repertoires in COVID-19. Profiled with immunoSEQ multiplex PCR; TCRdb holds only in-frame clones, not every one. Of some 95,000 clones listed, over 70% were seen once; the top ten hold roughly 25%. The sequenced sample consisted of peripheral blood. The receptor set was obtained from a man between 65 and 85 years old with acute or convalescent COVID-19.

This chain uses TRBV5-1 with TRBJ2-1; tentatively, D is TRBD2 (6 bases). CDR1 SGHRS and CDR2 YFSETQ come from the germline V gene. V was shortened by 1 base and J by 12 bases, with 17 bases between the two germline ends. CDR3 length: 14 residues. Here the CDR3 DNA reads TGCGCCAGCAGCTTGACTACTAGCAATGAGCGGCAGTTCTTC. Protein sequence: CASSLTTSNERQFF.

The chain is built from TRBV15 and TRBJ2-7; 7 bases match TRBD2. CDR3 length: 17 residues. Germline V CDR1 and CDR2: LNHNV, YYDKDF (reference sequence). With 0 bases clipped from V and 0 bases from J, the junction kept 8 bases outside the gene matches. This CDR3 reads CATSRDWSGKASYEQYF. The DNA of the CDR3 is TGTGCCACCAGCAGAGATTGGAGCGGGAAGGCCTCCTACGAGCAGTACTTC.

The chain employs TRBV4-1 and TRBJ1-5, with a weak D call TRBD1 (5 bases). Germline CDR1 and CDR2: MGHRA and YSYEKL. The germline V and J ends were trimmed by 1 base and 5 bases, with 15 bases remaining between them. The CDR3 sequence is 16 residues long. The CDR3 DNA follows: TGCGCCAGCAGCCAAGGATCCAGGTGGGGGGATCAGCCCCAGCATTTT. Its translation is CASSQGSRWGDQPQHF.

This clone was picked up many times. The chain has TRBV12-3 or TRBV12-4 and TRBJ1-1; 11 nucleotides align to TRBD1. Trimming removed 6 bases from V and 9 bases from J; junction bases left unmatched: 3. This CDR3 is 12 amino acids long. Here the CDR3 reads CASSWTGGKAFF. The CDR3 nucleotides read TGTGCCAGCAGCTGGACAGGGGGCAAAGCTTTCTTT.

Written as DNA, the CDR3 is TGCGCCAGCAGGAGGGACAGGGACTACGAGCAGTACTTC. Its translation: CASRRDRDYEQYF. The chain links TRBV5-1 to TRBJ2-7, with TRBD1 matching 9 bases. Per germline, CDR1 SGHRS and CDR2 YFSETQ. The CDR3 loop spans 13 amino acids. Losses at the gene ends were 5 bases for V and 3 bases for J; bases not matched to a gene: 3.

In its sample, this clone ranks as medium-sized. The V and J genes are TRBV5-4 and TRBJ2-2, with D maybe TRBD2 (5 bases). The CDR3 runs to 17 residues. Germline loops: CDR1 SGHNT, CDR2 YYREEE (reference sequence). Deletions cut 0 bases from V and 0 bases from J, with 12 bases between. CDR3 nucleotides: TGTGCCAGCAGCTTGGACACCTGGCGGGCGAACACCGGGGAGCTGTTTTTT. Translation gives CASSLDTWRANTGELFF. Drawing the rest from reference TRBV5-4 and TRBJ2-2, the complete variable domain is ETGVTQSPTHLIKTRGQQVTLRCSSQSGHNTVSWYQQALGQGPQFIFQYYREEENGRGNFPPRFSGLQFPNYSSELNVNALELDDSALYLCASSLDTWRANTGELFFGEGSRLTVL.

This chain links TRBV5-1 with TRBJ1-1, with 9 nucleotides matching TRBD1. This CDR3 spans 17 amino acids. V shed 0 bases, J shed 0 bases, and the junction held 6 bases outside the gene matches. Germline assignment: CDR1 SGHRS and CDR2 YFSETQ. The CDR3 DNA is TGCGCCAGCAGCTTGGTGGGGACAGGGAACATGAACACTGAAGCTTTCTTT. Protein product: CASSLVGTGNMNTEAFF.

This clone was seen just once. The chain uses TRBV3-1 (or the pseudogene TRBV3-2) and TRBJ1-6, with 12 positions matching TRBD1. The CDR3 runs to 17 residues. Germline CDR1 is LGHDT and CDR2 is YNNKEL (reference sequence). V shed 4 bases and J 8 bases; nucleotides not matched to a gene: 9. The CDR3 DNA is TGTGCCAGCAGCCTCTTGCCGGGACAGGGGGCCTATTCACCCCTCCACTTT. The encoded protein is CASSLLPGQGAYSPLHF.

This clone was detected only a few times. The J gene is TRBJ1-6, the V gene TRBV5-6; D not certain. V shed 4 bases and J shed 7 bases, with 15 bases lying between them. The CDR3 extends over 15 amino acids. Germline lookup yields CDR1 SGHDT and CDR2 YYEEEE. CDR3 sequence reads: CASSAWPGVNSPLHF. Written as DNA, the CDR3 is TGTGCCAGCAGCGCCTGGCCCGGGGTCAATTCACCCCTCCACTTT.

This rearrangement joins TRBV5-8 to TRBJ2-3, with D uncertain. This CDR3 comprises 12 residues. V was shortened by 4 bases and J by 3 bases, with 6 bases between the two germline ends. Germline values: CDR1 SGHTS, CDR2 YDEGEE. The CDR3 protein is CASSPYTDTQYF. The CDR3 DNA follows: TGTGCCAGCAGCCCGTATACAGATACGCAGTATTTT. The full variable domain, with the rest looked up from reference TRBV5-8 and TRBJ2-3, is EAGVTQSPTHLIKTRGQQATLRCSPISGHTSVYWYQQALGLGLQFLLWYDEGEERNRGNFPPRFSGRQFPNYSSELNVNALELEDSALYLCASSPYTDTQYFGPGTRLTVL.

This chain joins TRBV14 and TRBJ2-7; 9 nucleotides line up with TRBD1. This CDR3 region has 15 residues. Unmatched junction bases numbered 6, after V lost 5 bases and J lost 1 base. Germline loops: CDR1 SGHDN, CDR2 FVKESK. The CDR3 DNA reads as TGTGCCAGCAGCAAGGACAGGGGAGGGTCCTACGAGCAGTACTTC. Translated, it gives CASSKDRGGSYEQYF.

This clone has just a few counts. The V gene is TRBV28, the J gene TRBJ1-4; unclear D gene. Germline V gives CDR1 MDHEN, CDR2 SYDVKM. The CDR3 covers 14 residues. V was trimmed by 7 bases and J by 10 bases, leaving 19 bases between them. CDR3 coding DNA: TGTGCCAGCACCTCCGGGGTCGATCGTACAAAACTGTTTTTT. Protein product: CASTSGVDRTKLFF.

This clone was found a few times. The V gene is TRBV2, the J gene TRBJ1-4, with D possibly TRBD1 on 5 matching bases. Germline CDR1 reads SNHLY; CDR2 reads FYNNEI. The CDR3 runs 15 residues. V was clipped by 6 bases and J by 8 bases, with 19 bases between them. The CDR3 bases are TGTGCCAGCAGAGCTTCCAGGGAGGTGGTAGAAAAACTGTTTTTT. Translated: CASRASREVVEKLFF.